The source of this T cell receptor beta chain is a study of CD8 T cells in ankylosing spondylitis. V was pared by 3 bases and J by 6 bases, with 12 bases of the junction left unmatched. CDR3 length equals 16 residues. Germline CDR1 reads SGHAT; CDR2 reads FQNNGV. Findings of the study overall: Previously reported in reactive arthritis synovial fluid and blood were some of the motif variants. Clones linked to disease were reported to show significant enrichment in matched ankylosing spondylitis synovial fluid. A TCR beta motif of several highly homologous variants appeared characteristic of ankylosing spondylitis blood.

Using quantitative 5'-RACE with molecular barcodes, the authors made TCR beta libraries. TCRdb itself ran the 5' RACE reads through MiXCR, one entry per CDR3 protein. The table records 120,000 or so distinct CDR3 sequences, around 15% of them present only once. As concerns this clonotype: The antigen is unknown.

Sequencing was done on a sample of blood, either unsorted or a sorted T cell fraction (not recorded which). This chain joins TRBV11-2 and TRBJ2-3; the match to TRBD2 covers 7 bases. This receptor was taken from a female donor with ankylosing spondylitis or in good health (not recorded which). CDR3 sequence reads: CASSFYSGRRGDTQYF. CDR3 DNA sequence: TGTGCCAGCAGCTTTTATTCCGGGAGGCGCGGGGATACGCAGTATTTT.